Following are 20 T cell receptor beta chains from one sample sequenced in a study of cytomegalovirus exposure and HLA in healthy donors. This PCR relied on a set of 60 Vbeta primers and 13 Jbeta primers. Only in-frame clones appear in the TCRdb table, and some are missing; sequencing was by immunoSEQ multiplex PCR. This sample has over 150,000 clones, with roughly 76% found just once. The sequencing input was PBMCs. The receptors come from a woman between 50 and 59 years old in good health and CMV-seronegative.

The V and J genes are TRBV4-3 and TRBJ1-1; perhaps TRBD1 as D (6 bases). The CDR3 extends over 15 amino acids. CDR1 LGHNA and CDR2 YSLEER come from the germline V gene. Trimming removed 6 bases at V and 2 bases at J, with 16 bases between. The CDR3: CASSLLLGGNTEAFF. CDR3 nucleotide sequence: TGCGCCAGCAGTCTTCTCTTAGGGGGTAACACTGAAGCTTTCTTT.

V is TRBV7-8 and J is TRBJ2-5, with 9 bases identical to TRBD1. The J call may be wrong; the DNA end is better matched by TRBJ2-7. Germline CDR1 reads SGHVS; CDR2 reads FQNEAQ. The CDR3 is 17 amino acids. CDR3: CASSFPAGTGWSYEQYF. CDR3 sequence (DNA): TGTGCCAGCAGCTTCCCTGCCGGGACAGGGTGGTCCTACGAGCAGTACTTC.

In nucleotides, the CDR3 is TGTGCCAGCAGGGGGACGGACAGGTCTAAGCAGTACTTC. Encoded protein: CASRGTDRSKQYF. J is TRBJ2-7 and V is TRBV28; 7 bases line up with TRBD1. J was trimmed by 8 bases and V by 6 bases; bases with no gene match: 10. The CDR3 length is 13 residues. Germline values: CDR1 MDHEN, CDR2 SYDVKM.

This clone showed up just a few times. V is TRBV29-1 and J is TRBJ1-2, with 10 bases matching TRBD1. CDR1 and CDR2 from the germline V gene are SQVTM and ANQGSEA. CDR3 size: 14 residues. V gave up 4 bases and J gave up 8 bases; unmatched junction bases: 10. As DNA, the CDR3 is TGCAGCGTTGGGCGACAGGGGGCTTTGGAAGGCTACACCTTC. This gives the protein CSVGRQGALEGYTF.

The count of this clone is one. V and J are TRBV27 and TRBJ2-1; 7 bases map to TRBD1. Germline loops: CDR1 MNHEY, CDR2 SMNVEV (reference sequence). The CDR3 loop spans 14 amino acids. V lost 3 bases to trimming and J lost 4 bases; unmatched junction nucleotides: 3. In DNA, the CDR3 is TGTGCCAGCAGTTTCCTGGGACAGTACAATGAGCAGTTCTTC. It encodes CASSFLGQYNEQFF.

The rearrangement joins TRBV5-1 to TRBJ2-7; 9 nucleotides agree with TRBD1. The CDR3 is 14 residues long. Per germline, CDR1 SGHRS and CDR2 YFSETQ. V shed 1 base and J 4 bases; nucleotides not matched to a gene: 3. The CDR3 spells CASSLLGQGYEQYF. As DNA, the CDR3 is TGCGCCAGCAGCTTGCTGGGACAGGGATACGAGCAGTACTTC.

This clone has only one observation. This sequence joins TRBV4-1 and TRBJ2-7; D is possibly TRBD2 (6 bases). Germline V gives CDR1 MGHRA, CDR2 YSYEKL. Trimming took 2 bases from V and 4 from J, leaving 9 bases between them. CDR3 length: 13 residues. The CDR3 spells CASSQPGRYEQYF. The CDR3 DNA reads TGCGCCAGCAGCCAACCAGGGAGGTACGAGCAGTACTTC.

The genes are TRBV16 and TRBJ2-7, with a weak D call TRBD2 (6 bases). Germline V gene lookup returns CDR1 KGHSY and CDR2 FQNENV. The V end was cut by 4 bases, the J end by 3 bases, with 13 bases between. This CDR3 contains 14 residues. CDR3 loop: CASSLEVGGYEQYF. Written as DNA, the CDR3 is TGTGCCAGCAGCCTTGAAGTCGGGGGCTACGAGCAGTACTTC.

This clone was recorded a few times. CDR3 in amino acids: CASSLGADNQPQHF. CDR3 in DNA: TGTGCCAGCAGCTTAGGGGCTGACAATCAGCCCCAGCATTTT. This chain links TRBV7-9 with TRBJ1-5; D ambiguous. Germline lookup yields CDR1 SEHNR and CDR2 FQNEAQ (reference sequence). Trimming removed 1 base at V and 3 bases at J, with 7 bases between. The CDR3 consists of 14 residues.

This chain's CDR3 is CASAPQGLGETQYF. DNA for the CDR3: TGTGCCAGCGCGCCTCAGGGGTTAGGAGAGACCCAGTACTTC. The chain carries TRBV25-1 and TRBJ2-5, with a tentative D call TRBD1 (6 bases). The CDR3 extends over 14 amino acids. Looked up from germline, CDR1 is MGHDK and CDR2 is SYGVNS. V lost 8 bases, J lost 4 bases, and 17 bases lay in between.

V usage is TRBV7-9 and J usage is TRBJ2-3, with 10 bases that match TRBD2. V gave up 3 bases and J gave up 4 bases; unmatched junction bases: 7. Germline-derived CDR1 and CDR2 are SEHNR and FQNEAQ (reference sequence). The CDR3 spans 16 residues. CDR3 sequence reads: CASSFRSGGAPDTQYF. For the CDR3, the DNA is TGTGCCAGCAGCTTCCGGAGCGGGGGGGCCCCAGATACGCAGTATTTT.

The chain links TRBV13 to TRBJ2-7, with 7 bases aligning to TRBD2. The junction had 8 bases not matched to a gene; V was cut back by 3 bases and J by 3 bases. The CDR3 has 15 amino acids. The germline V gene encodes CDR1 PRHDT and CDR2 FYEKMQ (reference sequence). The CDR3 region has the DNA TGTGCCAGCAGCTTCCGGGACCGGGGGGACTACGAGCAGTACTTC. This translates into CASSFRDRGDYEQYF.

Worth noting for this clone: At the DNA level, this CDR3 is encoded by other sequences in the same sample as well. The chain uses TRBV27 and TRBJ2-7, with D maybe TRBD1 (5 bases). CDR1 MNHEY and CDR2 SMNVEV come from the germline V gene (reference sequence). The CDR3 covers 12 residues. V gave up 6 bases and J gave up 6 bases, with 12 bases separating them. The CDR3 is CASSLRGGEQYF. Written as DNA, the CDR3 is TGTGCCAGCAGCCTAAGGGGCGGCGAGCAGTACTTC.

The rearrangement joins TRBV19 to TRBJ2-3, with D perhaps matching TRBD1 (6 bases). The CDR3 spans 16 residues. Trimming removed 8 bases at V and 0 bases at J, with 18 bases between. Germline CDR1 LNHDA, CDR2 SQIVND (reference sequence). The CDR3 DNA reads as TGTGCCAGTGGATCCAAGGGGGTATTTAGCACAGATACGCAGTATTTT. Amino acid sequence: CASGSKGVFSTDTQYF.

CDR3: CASSYQTGEIYEQYF. The CDR3 DNA sequence: TGTGCCAGCAGCTATCAGACAGGGGAAATCTACGAGCAGTACTTC. The genes are TRBV7-2 and TRBJ2-7, with 8 bases identical to TRBD1. Germline V lookup: CDR1 SGHTA, CDR2 FQGNSA. The CDR3 covers 15 residues. The V and J ends lost 4 bases and 3 bases, in that order; junction bases with no gene match: 8.

In its sample, this clone was seen once. The chain recombines TRBV4-2 with TRBJ1-2; a possible D gene is TRBD1 (5 bases). Trimming took 4 bases from V and 7 from J, leaving 19 bases between them. The CDR3 totals 15 residues. The V gene's germline CDR1 is LGHNA and CDR2 YNFKEQ. Here the CDR3 DNA reads TGTGCCAGCAGCCGGGAGGGACCGTCCGAGAGTGGCTACACCTTC. Translating it yields CASSREGPSESGYTF.

The V gene is TRBV28, the J gene TRBJ2-1; 8 bases are shared with TRBD2. The V segment lost 3 bases and the J segment 7 bases; nucleotides outside the gene matches: 8. CDR3 length: 15 residues. The germline V gene has CDR1 MDHEN and CDR2 SYDVKM. The CDR3 bases are TGTGCCAGCAGTTTTGGGGGGACTAGAGTAAATGAGCAGTTCTTC. It encodes CASSFGGTRVNEQFF.

This chain uses TRBV7-3 with TRBJ2-1; 8 nucleotides line up with TRBD2. CDR1 is SGHTA, CDR2 FQGTGA, per germline. V dropped 5 bases and J dropped 2; count of bases not matched to a gene: 5. CDR3 size: 15 residues. The CDR3 loop is CASSLSGGAYNEQFF. CDR3 sequence (DNA): TGTGCCAGCAGCCTGAGCGGGGGCGCCTACAATGAGCAGTTCTTC. Based on the CDR3 plus reference TRBV7-3 and TRBJ2-1, the full variable domain is GAGVSQTPSNKVTEKGKYVELRCDPISGHTALYWYRQSLGQGPEFLIYFQGTGAADDSGLPNDRFFAVRPEGSVSTLKIQRTERGDSAVYLCASSLSGGAYNEQFFGPGTRLTVL.

The rearrangement links TRBV5-1 to TRBJ2-1, with unresolved D. V was pared by 0 bases and J by 0 bases, with 7 bases between. The CDR3 is 15 amino acids. The germline V gene has CDR1 SGHRS and CDR2 YFSETQ. The CDR3 protein is CASSLDSSSYNEQFF. CDR3 bases: TGCGCCAGCAGCTTGGATAGTAGCTCCTACAATGAGCAGTTCTTC. Together with reference TRBV5-1 and TRBJ2-1, the CDR3 gives the full variable domain: KAGVTQTPRYLIKTRGQQVTLSCSPISGHRSVSWYQQTPGQGLQFLFEYFSETQRNKGNFPGRFSGRQFSNSRSEMNVSTLELGDSALYLCASSLDSSSYNEQFFGPGTRLTVL.

V usage is TRBV7-2 and J usage is TRBJ1-4; D might be TRBD1 (5 bases). From germline, CDR1 is SGHTA and CDR2 FQGNSA. The CDR3 runs 14 residues. The V end lost 6 bases, the J end lost 9 bases, and 17 bases lay between the germline ends. The CDR3 loop is CASSGTVDRQKLFF. The CDR3 DNA sequence: TGTGCCAGCAGTGGGACTGTCGATCGGCAAAAACTGTTTTTT.